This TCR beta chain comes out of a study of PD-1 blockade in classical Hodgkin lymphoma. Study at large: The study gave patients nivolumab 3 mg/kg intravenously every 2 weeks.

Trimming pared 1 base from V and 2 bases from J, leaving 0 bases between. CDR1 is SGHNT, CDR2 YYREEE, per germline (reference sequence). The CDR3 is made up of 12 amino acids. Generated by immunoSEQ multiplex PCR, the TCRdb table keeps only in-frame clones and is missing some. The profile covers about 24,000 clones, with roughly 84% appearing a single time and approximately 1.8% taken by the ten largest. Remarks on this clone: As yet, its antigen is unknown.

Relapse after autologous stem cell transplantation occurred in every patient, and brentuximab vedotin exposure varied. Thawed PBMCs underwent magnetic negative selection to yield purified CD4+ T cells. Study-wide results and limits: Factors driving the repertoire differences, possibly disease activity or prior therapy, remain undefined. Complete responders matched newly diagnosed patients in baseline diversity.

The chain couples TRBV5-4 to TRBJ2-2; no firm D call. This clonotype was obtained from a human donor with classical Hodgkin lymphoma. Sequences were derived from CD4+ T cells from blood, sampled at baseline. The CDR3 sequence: CASSLNTGELFF. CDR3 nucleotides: TGTGCCAGCAGCTTGAACACCGGGGAGCTGTTTTTT.